This T cell receptor beta chain stems from a study of long-term antiretroviral therapy in people with HIV. Study-wide results and caveats: Versus controls, repertoires in people with HIV had narrower CDR3 length ranges.

As to this clone: What it binds is not known.

A v3.0 immunoSEQ assay was performed at survey level. Profiling relied on immunoSEQ multiplex PCR, and the TCRdb table lists in-frame clones only, not all of them. Here the sample spans tens of thousands of clones, less than 90% being singletons. The source of this sequence is a man in his fifties with HIV. The input for sequencing was unsorted PBMCs, taken 0.4 years after starting antiretroviral therapy.

The CDR3 loop is CASSRPSGASLGANVLTF. The CDR3 bases are TGTGCCAGTAGTAGGCCTAGCGGGGCCTCGTTAGGGGCCAACGTCCTGACTTTC. The chain has TRBV19 and TRBJ2-6; 9 bases agree with TRBD2. V dropped 4 bases and J dropped 4; count of bases not matched to a gene: 11. The CDR3 has 18 amino acids. CDR1 is LNHDA, CDR2 SQIVND, per germline (reference sequence).